One and the same sample provided the 25 T cell receptor beta chains below, sequenced in a study of technical replicates of blood from a handful of donors. Only in-frame clones appear in the TCRdb table, and some are missing; sequencing was by immunoSEQ multiplex PCR. The sample contains under 95,000 clones, roughly 98% of which appear only once. Sequenced material: T cells isolated from PBMCs. These TCRs come from a human donor in good health.

The chain carries TRBV10-2 and TRBJ1-1; maybe TRBD1 (6 bases). The germline CDR1 and CDR2 sequences are WSHSY and SAAADI. The CDR3 spans 13 residues. V lost 7 bases, J lost 3 bases, and 12 bases lay in between. CDR3 protein: CASMWPGDTEAFF. The CDR3 DNA reads TGCGCCAGCATGTGGCCAGGGGACACTGAAGCTTTCTTT.

The genes are TRBV19 and TRBJ2-1, with 8 positions matching TRBD2. CDR1 is LNHDA and CDR2 is SQIVND in the germline V gene (reference sequence). With 6 bases clipped from V and 1 base from J, the junction kept 5 bases outside the gene matches. This CDR3 is built from 15 residues. The CDR3 bases are TGTGCCAGTAGAGCGGGAGTTAAGTCCTACAATGAGCAGTTCTTC. Translation gives CASRAGVKSYNEQFF.

The chain links TRBV28 to TRBJ1-2, with TRBD1 matching over 9 bases. The V gene's germline CDR1 is MDHEN and CDR2 SYDVKM. The CDR3 runs 15 residues. J lost 4 bases, V lost 4 bases, and 7 bases had no gene match. CDR3 in amino acids: CASSSGQGQGYGYTF. CDR3 DNA: TGTGCCAGCAGTTCCGGACAGGGGCAAGGCTATGGCTACACCTTC.

V usage is TRBV13 and J usage is TRBJ2-1; tentatively, D is TRBD2 (5 bases). With 5 bases removed from V and 7 bases from J, the gap between germline ends came to 18 bases. This CDR3 has 15 residues. Germline values: CDR1 PRHDT, CDR2 FYEKMQ (reference sequence). The CDR3 reads CASSPDEGGGNEQFF. The DNA of the CDR3 is TGTGCCAGCAGCCCAGATGAAGGAGGAGGAAATGAGCAGTTCTTC. Full variable domain (outside the CDR3, taken from reference TRBV13 and TRBJ2-1): AAGVIQSPRHLIKEKRETATLKCYPIPRHDTVYWYQQGPGQDPQFLISFYEKMQSDKGSIPDRFSAQQFSDYHSELNMSSLELGDSALYFCASSPDEGGGNEQFFGPGTRLTVL.

The rearrangement uses TRBV5-1 and TRBJ2-5, with TRBD2 matching over 12 bases. This CDR3 comprises 16 residues. The germline V gene encodes CDR1 SGHRS and CDR2 YFSETQ. With V trimmed by 4 bases and J by 5 bases, 9 bases remained unmatched. CDR3 residues: CASSPTTSGSGETQYF. The CDR3 DNA sequence: TGCGCCAGCAGCCCCACGACTAGCGGGAGCGGGGAGACCCAGTACTTC.

This rearrangement joins TRBV28 to TRBJ2-5; 10 bases are a match to TRBD2. CDR3 length equals 13 residues. V dropped 6 bases and J dropped 4; count of bases not matched to a gene: 2. Looked up from germline, CDR1 is MDHEN and CDR2 is SYDVKM. The CDR3 region is CASRRTSGETQYF. Here the CDR3 DNA reads TGTGCCAGCAGGCGGACTAGCGGAGAGACCCAGTACTTC.

This chain links TRBV28 with TRBJ2-2; 7 bases agree with TRBD2. This CDR3 contains 14 residues. V lost 6 bases to trimming and J lost 2 bases; unmatched junction nucleotides: 3. Germline CDR1 and CDR2: MDHEN and SYDVKM. The CDR3: CASSSGKNTGELFF. The DNA for the CDR3 is TGTGCCAGCAGCAGCGGGAAAAACACCGGGGAGCTGTTTTTT.

The gene calls are TRBV19 and TRBJ2-1; 7 bases agree with TRBD2. V gave up 6 bases and J gave up 5 bases; unmatched junction bases: 7. CDR1 is LNHDA, CDR2 SQIVND, per germline (reference sequence). The CDR3 contains 14 residues. The CDR3 spells CASSYPSGDNEQFF. The CDR3 coding sequence is TGTGCCAGTAGCTACCCTAGCGGAGACAATGAGCAGTTCTTC.

This chain uses TRBV5-6 with TRBJ2-2; no reliable D call. The CDR3 spans 16 residues. V lost 0 bases to trimming and J lost 5 bases, with 14 bases between them. Germline CDR1 reads SGHDT; CDR2 reads YYEEEE. The CDR3 DNA reads TGTGCCAGCAGCTTGGATGGCAGAGGTTGGACCGGGGAGCTGTTTTTT. Translation gives CASSLDGRGWTGELFF. Variable domain in full (rest from reference TRBV5-6 and TRBJ2-2): DAGVTQSPTHLIKTRGQQVTLRCSPKSGHDTVSWYQQALGQGPQFIFQYYEEEERQRGNFPDRFSGHQFPNYSSELNVNALLLGDSALYLCASSLDGRGWTGELFFGEGSRLTVL.

This rearrangement joins TRBV7-9 to TRBJ1-6; 7 bases agree with TRBD1. The CDR3 contains 19 residues. The germline gives CDR1 SEHNR, CDR2 FQNEAQ (reference sequence). Trimming at V came to 5 bases and at J to 5 bases, leaving 18 bases not matched to a gene. In nucleotides, the CDR3 is TGTGCCAGCAGCGTTCGAAGGACCCTAAGGGACAGTAATAATTCACCCCTCCACTTT. Amino acids: CASSVRRTLRDSNNSPLHF.

The chain carries TRBV4-1 and TRBJ2-1; TRBD1 matches at 7 bases. CDR3 length: 17 residues. Germline CDR1 and CDR2: MGHRA and YSYEKL. After removal of 4 bases from V and 5 bases from J, the junction contained 14 bases not matched to a gene. The CDR3 spells CASSLYNLGQTNNEQFF. For the CDR3, the DNA is TGCGCCAGCAGCCTTTATAATCTGGGACAGACGAACAATGAGCAGTTCTTC.

The chain couples TRBV6-6 to TRBJ1-1, with TRBD1 as a possible D gene (6 bases). CDR3 length equals 14 residues. V dropped 2 bases and J dropped 7 bases, with 14 bases sitting between them. Germline V CDR1 and CDR2: MNHNY, SVGAGI (reference sequence). CDR3 nucleotides: TGTGCCAGCAGTTACGGAAAGGGGGGGGTTGAAGCTTTCTTT. Protein: CASSYGKGGVEAFF.

V gene TRBV14 combines with J gene TRBJ1-1; D ambiguous. V shed 9 bases and J shed 0 bases, with 11 bases lying between them. Germline V gives CDR1 SGHDN, CDR2 FVKESK. This CDR3 region has 13 residues. CDR3 region: CASKRAMNTEAFF. CDR3 nucleotides: TGTGCCAGTAAGCGGGCGATGAACACTGAAGCTTTCTTT. The full variable domain, in which reference TRBV14 and TRBJ1-1 provide the parts outside the CDR3, is EAGVTQFPSHSVIEKGQTVTLRCDPISGHDNLYWYRRVMGKEIKFLLHFVKESKQDESGMPNNRFLAERTGGTYSTLKVQPAELEDSGVYFCASKRAMNTEAFFGQGTRLTVV.

The chain has TRBV30 and TRBJ1-5, with D possibly being TRBD1 (5 bases). V gave up 5 bases and J gave up 5 bases, with 13 bases separating them. The germline CDR1 and CDR2 sequences are GTSNPN and SVGIG (reference sequence). CDR3 length: 13 amino acids. DNA of the CDR3: TGTGCCTGGGCGGGGGGAGGTCATCAGCCCCAGCATTTT. This translates into CAWAGGGHQPQHF. The full variable domain, with the rest looked up from reference TRBV30 and TRBJ1-5, is SQTIHQWPATLVQPVGSPLSLECTVEGTSNPNLYWYRQAAGRGLQLLFYSVGIGQISSEVPQNLSASRPQDRQFILSSKKLLLSDSGFYLCAWAGGGHQPQHFGDGTRLSIL.

V and J are TRBV6-1 and TRBJ1-4; 8 bases line up with TRBD1. CDR1 and CDR2 from the germline V gene are MNHNS and SASEGT. This CDR3 comprises 15 residues. The V segment lost 6 bases and the J segment 13 bases; nucleotides outside the gene matches: 16. The CDR3 nucleotides read TGTGCCAGCAGAGGACAGGGCTGGACAGACTCCTCACTGTTTTTT. Its protein is CASRGQGWTDSSLFF.

There are a few counts of this clone. The chain recombines TRBV7-9 with TRBJ1-1, with D possibly matching TRBD1 (5 bases). V lost 5 bases to trimming and J lost 6 bases, with 10 bases between them. The V gene's germline CDR1 is SEHNR and CDR2 FQNEAQ (reference sequence). The CDR3 length is 12 residues. The CDR3 spells CASSLQVPEAFF. For the CDR3, the DNA is TGTGCCAGCAGCCTACAGGTCCCTGAAGCTTTCTTT.

The rearrangement uses TRBV5-1 and TRBJ2-1, with a weak D call TRBD2 (6 bases). V was pared by 4 bases and J by 6 bases, with 11 bases between. The CDR3 runs to 13 residues. CDR1 is SGHRS, CDR2 YFSETQ, per germline. The CDR3: CASSGTTSNEQFF. Here the CDR3 DNA reads TGCGCCAGCAGCGGAACGACTAGCAATGAGCAGTTCTTC.

V usage is TRBV28 and J usage is TRBJ2-5, with 12 bases matching TRBD2. CDR3 length: 19 residues. The trim removed 5 bases at V and 5 bases at J, leaving 18 bases unmatched. Looked up from germline, CDR1 is MDHEN and CDR2 is SYDVKM. CDR3 DNA: TGTGCCAGCAGTGTCGCAACAGGGGACCTAGCGGGAGGGGTGGAGACCCAGTACTTC. The encoded protein is CASSVATGDLAGGVETQYF.

V and J are TRBV6-5 and TRBJ2-7, with TRBD2 identical over 11 bases. Germline CDR1 MNHEY, CDR2 SVGAGI. The CDR3 sequence is 15 residues long. V was pared by 6 bases and J by 5 bases, with 9 bases of the junction left unmatched. Here the CDR3 DNA reads TGTGCCAGCAGGGACGGTAGCGGGAGGGCCGACGAGCAGTACTTC. Amino acids: CASRDGSGRADEQYF.

This clone was counted a single time. V is TRBV4-1 and J is TRBJ2-1, with 8 bases fitting TRBD1. This CDR3 spans 17 amino acids. Trimming took 2 bases from V and 0 from J; bases not matched to a gene: 6. Germline loops: CDR1 MGHRA, CDR2 YSYEKL. The chain's CDR3 is CASSQRQGSSSYNEQFF. CDR3 coding DNA: TGCGCCAGCAGCCAAAGACAGGGGTCGAGCTCCTACAATGAGCAGTTCTTC.

This chain connects TRBV30 to TRBJ1-6; D remains unclear. The CDR3 loop spans 17 amino acids. Trimming took 0 bases from V and 7 from J, leaving 19 bases between them. Germline CDR1 reads GTSNPN; CDR2 reads SVGIG (reference sequence). The CDR3 sequence is CAWSVQFSAGYNSPLHF. The CDR3 DNA reads as TGTGCCTGGAGTGTACAGTTTTCCGCAGGCTACAATTCACCCCTCCACTTT.

CDR3 residues: CASSLAHRYNEQFF. Here the CDR3 DNA reads TGTGCCAGCAGCTTGGCACACCGTTACAATGAGCAGTTCTTC. The rearrangement uses TRBV5-6 and TRBJ2-1; D not resolved. V was cut by 0 bases and J by 4 bases, with 8 bases left in between. The CDR3 runs to 14 residues. CDR1 SGHDT and CDR2 YYEEEE come from the germline V gene.

The V and J genes are TRBV25-1 and TRBJ1-1; weak D call: TRBD1 (6 bases). Germline CDR1 and CDR2: MGHDK and SYGVNS. The CDR3 has 16 residues. The V gene lost 6 bases and the J gene lost 1 base, with 18 bases spanning the gap. In DNA form, the CDR3 reads TGTGCCAGCAGCGAAAGTGAGGGACACCAGAACACTGAAGCTTTCTTT. This gives the protein CASSESEGHQNTEAFF.

The rearrangement joins TRBV18 to TRBJ1-2; maybe TRBD1 (6 bases). CDR1 KGHSH and CDR2 LQKENI come from the germline V gene. Deletions cut 5 bases from V and 9 bases from J, with 16 bases between. The CDR3 length is 13 residues. CDR3 DNA: TGTGCCAGCTCATCTGACAGGAAAAGAAGCTACACCTTC. It yields the protein CASSSDRKRSYTF.

This CDR3 is CASSLATSGKTAYNEQFF. The CDR3 DNA follows: TGTGCCAGCAGCTTAGCGACTAGCGGGAAAACGGCCTACAATGAGCAGTTCTTC. This chain links TRBV7-6 with TRBJ2-1, with 11 bases lining up with TRBD2. This CDR3 spans 18 amino acids. With 0 bases clipped from V and 2 bases from J, the junction kept 6 bases outside the gene matches. Germline assignment: CDR1 SGHVS and CDR2 FNYEAQ.